This T cell receptor (beta chain) was observed in a study of blood T cell repertoires in COVID-19. Study-wide context: The United States, Italy and Spain were the sources of the acute and convalescent COVID-19 samples. T cells, B-cell-depleted T cells, or PBMCs supplied cDNA or gDNA.

As handled by the study authors: By means of reference gene primer amplification, nucleated cell counts were estimated. Clones were sequenced by immunoSEQ multiplex PCR, and TCRdb holds only the in-frame ones, with some missing. V, J and clone size were drawn from that table, and D and trimming were deduced from the DNA. The sample contains approximately 500,000 clones, roughly 89% of which appear only once. While infection was still active, Seattle patients were enrolled and then followed longitudinally. V was clipped by 6 bases and J by 3 bases; unmatched bases: 8. CDR3 length: 15 amino acids. The germline V gene has CDR1 SNHLY and CDR2 FYNNEI.

The clonotype comes from a man between 18 and 29 years old with COVID-19, enrolled during active disease. The rearrangement joins TRBV2 to TRBJ1-5, with 7 bases that match TRBD1. The sample consisted of peripheral blood. CDR3: CASSVGQAINQPQHF. In DNA, the CDR3 is TGTGCCAGCAGCGTTGGACAGGCCATCAATCAGCCCCAGCATTTT.